The rows below give T cell receptor beta chains drawn from one sample of a study of T-cell reconstitution after alpha-beta-depleted transplantation in children. TCRdb reanalysed the PCR reads using MiXCR and keeps one entry per CDR3 protein. The table shows around 200,000 distinct CDR3 sequences, with roughly a tenth occurring only once. This sample comprised PBMCs, obtained before TCRalphabeta/CD19-depleted stem cell transplant. The receptor source for this set is a child younger than two with acute myeloid leukemia, due to receive a stem cell transplant. Both conserved end residues are part of each CDR3. Each record gives: J gene, V gene, CDR3 protein.

TRBJ2-7	TRBV20-1	CSAQGQPNVEQYF
TRBJ1-1	TRBV6-2/TRBV6-3	CASSFILLRTEAFF
TRBJ2-5	TRBV4-2	CASSLEAGDGETQYF
TRBJ2-7	TRBV21-1	CASSKEDPGNHEQYF
TRBJ2-2	TRBV6-2/TRBV6-3	CASSHNRAATGELFF
TRBJ1-2	TRBV25-1	CASSESGPDRGYTF
TRBJ2-7	TRBV12-3/TRBV12-4	CASLKDGTYEQYF
TRBJ2-1	TRBV5-5	CVSSPAGGNRVKNEQFF
TRBJ2-2	TRBV5-1	CASSWEGLANTGELFF
TRBJ2-3	TRBV20-1	CSARVEATDTQYF
TRBJ1-1	TRBV12-3/TRBV12-4	CASATGVEAFF
TRBJ2-2	TRBV6-1	CASKGAPNTGELFF
TRBJ2-1	TRBV18	CASSERTGGYNEQFF
TRBJ2-7	TRBV13	CASSPRRGRTYEQYF
TRBJ1-5	TRBV12-3/TRBV12-4	CASSNDGQPQHF
TRBJ2-3	TRBV12-3/TRBV12-4	CASSLGLGTDTQYF
TRBJ2-1	TRBV5-1	CASSLAYGGIYNEQFF
TRBJ2-7	TRBV29-1	CSVVVADAYEQYF
TRBJ1-3	TRBV6-5	CASSYGVDPLSGNTIYF
TRBJ2-1	TRBV7-2	CASSLPLGAGDEQFF
TRBJ1-2	TRBV5-1	CASSPQGTLNYGYTF
TRBJ2-2	TRBV7-9	CASSLAGGELFF
TRBJ1-2	TRBV5-6	CAATTQGNYGYTF
TRBJ2-1	TRBV7-8	CASSPELAGGNEQFF
TRBJ2-1	TRBV3-1	CASSQDGRGGGEQFF
TRBJ1-1	TRBV6-2/TRBV6-3	CASSYLTISLSTEAFF
TRBJ2-7	TRBV5-1	CASSLGRPPVMQYF
TRBJ1-5	TRBV12-3/TRBV12-4	CASSFTGGQPQHF
TRBJ2-7	TRBV11-2	CASRRDSDEQYF
TRBJ2-3	TRBV20-1	CSATTGSTDTQYF
TRBJ2-3	TRBV9	CASSLGTSGTLGHTQYF
TRBJ1-1	TRBV15	CATRLSTGAAFF
TRBJ2-5	TRBV5-1	CASGRTQETQYF
TRBJ1-2	TRBV10-3	CAITQDGNYGYTF
TRBJ1-2	TRBV3-1	CASTTGNYGYTF
TRBJ2-1	TRBV3-1	CASSQDWTGRQFF
TRBJ1-2	TRBV6-5	CASTSQGEQGYTF
TRBJ1-1	TRBV20-1	CSARGSLAEAFF
TRBJ1-4	TRBV4-2	CASSQVNQGGEKLFF
TRBJ2-1	TRBV7-8	CASSLDSGRASGEQFF
TRBJ2-3	TRBV12-3/TRBV12-4	CASSMTSGTDTQYF
TRBJ1-5	TRBV20-1	CSTTQGGDQPQHF
TRBJ2-7	TRBV6-2/TRBV6-3	CASSYSRPFRGPGYEQYF
TRBJ2-1	TRBV29-1	CSVVPSGRRNEQFF
TRBJ1-6	TRBV7-3	CASQDRENSPLHF
TRBJ2-1	TRBV5-4	CASSSSGRKTNEQFF